This T cell receptor (beta chain) was retrieved from a study of graft-versus-host responses after intestinal transplantation. Some clones are missing from TCRdb's copy, which holds only in-frame ones; the method was immunoSEQ multiplex PCR. The data show approximately 93,000 clones, 85% to 95% seen once. Comments on this clone: The antigen remains undetermined.

Germline assignment: CDR1 MNHEY and CDR2 SMNVEV (reference sequence). The CDR3 loop spans 15 amino acids. V lost 7 bases and J lost 1; bases outside the gene matches: 8. V gene TRBV27 combines with J gene TRBJ2-3; 7 nucleotides align to TRBD1. The sequenced sample was unstimulated CD8+ T cells sorted from spleen or lymph node cells, obtained before transplant. The source of this sequence is a human donor who was the organ donor for an intestinal transplant. The CDR3 sequence is CASTPGGTGTDTQYF. DNA for the CDR3: TGTGCCAGCACCCCAGGGGGTACAGGCACAGATACGCAGTATTTT.